These T cell receptor beta chains were read from a single sample in a study of cytomegalovirus exposure and HLA in healthy donors. TCRdb keeps only in-frame clones here, not all; method: immunoSEQ multiplex PCR. Found here are tens of thousands of clones; the top ten clones hold 5.5%. The material sequenced was PBMCs. The receptors stem from a girl aged 5-17 years in good health and CMV-seropositive. Each CDR3 is given with its conserved first and last residue. A D gene is named only where the DNA matches it firmly.

J gene,D gene,V gene,CDR3 length,CDR3 protein,CDR3 DNA
TRBJ2-2,NA,TRBV2,15,CASSEVRGDTGELFF,TGTGCCAGCAGTGAAGTTCGGGGAGACACCGGGGAGCTGTTTTTT
TRBJ1-4,NA,TRBV4-1,15,CASSQPTVANEKLFF,TGCGCCAGCAGCCAGCCGACAGTCGCTAATGAAAAACTGTTTTTT
TRBJ2-3,TRBD2,TRBV7-2,15,CASSSQRGYTDTQYF,TGTGCCAGCAGCTCTCAGCGGGGGTACACAGATACGCAGTATTTT
TRBJ1-2,NA,TRBV5-6,14,CASSPGTYHYGYTF,TGTGCCAGCAGCCCAGGGACATATCACTATGGCTACACCTTC
TRBJ1-1,NA,TRBV5-5,14,CASSLGAINTEAFF,TGTGCCAGCAGCTTGGGCGCTATAAACACTGAAGCTTTCTTT
TRBJ2-1,TRBD2,TRBV29-1,15,CSVEGTSGGLSEQFF,TGCAGCGTTGAAGGGACTAGCGGGGGGTTATCTGAGCAGTTCTTC
TRBJ2-5,TRBD2,TRBV5-1,15,CASSTGLAVGETQYF,TGCGCCAGCAGCACCGGACTAGCGGTTGGAGAGACCCAGTACTTC
TRBJ2-7,TRBD2,TRBV7-2,15,CASSLVAGAPYEQYF,TGTGCCAGCAGCTTGGTAGCGGGGGCGCCATACGAGCAGTACTTC
TRBJ2-4,NA,TRBV10-3,14,CATAEYRDENIQYF,TGTGCCACCGCCGAATACAGGGACGAAAACATTCAGTACTTC
TRBJ1-6,TRBD1,TRBV19,15,CASSGTGTGNSPLHF,TGTGCCAGTAGTGGAACCGGGACAGGGAATTCACCCCTCCACTTT
TRBJ2-2,NA,TRBV5-1,13,CASSPGYTGELFF,TGCGCCAGCAGCCCAGGGTACACCGGGGAGCTGTTTTTT
TRBJ2-5,NA,TRBV5-1,15,CASSWARDTQETQYF,TGCGCCAGCAGCTGGGCCCGGGACACCCAAGAGACCCAGTACTTC
TRBJ2-7,TRBD1,TRBV7-9,15,CASSRQGLGPYEQSF,TGTGCCAGCAGCCGACAGGGGCTTGGTCCCTACGAGCAGTCCTTC
TRBJ1-2,TRBD1,TRBV7-2,13,CASSQDRGDGYTF,TGTGCCAGCAGTCAGGACAGGGGGGATGGCTACACCTTC
TRBJ2-2,TRBD2,TRBV11-2,17,CASSSKRGGLGTGELFF,TGTGCCAGCAGCAGTAAGCGGGGGGGCCTGGGCACCGGGGAGCTGTTTTTT
TRBJ1-1,NA,TRBV5-6,15,CASSFIWFGREKAFF,TGTGCCAGCAGCTTTATTTGGTTTGGTCGGGAAAAAGCTTTCTTT
TRBJ1-2,TRBD1,TRBV4-1,16,CASSQLQGAEDYGYTF,TGCGCCAGCAGCCAGCTACAGGGGGCGGAAGACTATGGCTACACCTTC
TRBJ2-7,NA,TRBV4-2,13,CASSQVTRDEQYF,TGTGCCAGCAGCCAAGTTACCCGCGACGAGCAGTACTTC
TRBJ2-5,NA,TRBV7-9,15,CASTKGRLAPETQYF,TGTGCCAGCACGAAAGGCAGGCTAGCCCCAGAGACCCAGTACTTC
TRBJ1-1,NA,TRBV29-1,14,CSVQPGGTYTEAFF,TGCAGCGTTCAGCCTGGCGGGACGTACACTGAAGCTTTCTTT
TRBJ1-1,NA,TRBV7-9,13,CASRGGLNTEAFF,TGTGCCAGCAGGGGGGGGCTGAACACTGAAGCTTTCTTT
TRBJ2-3,TRBD1,TRBV4-3,16,CASSQEGTGGTDTQYF,TGCGCCAGCAGCCAAGAAGGGACAGGGGGCACAGATACGCAGTATTTT
TRBJ2-2,TRBD1,TRBV19,15,CASIRDRGLTGELFF,TGTGCCAGTATTCGGGACAGGGGGCTCACCGGGGAGCTGTTTTTT
TRBJ1-2,TRBD1,TRBV6-5,12,CASRRDSSGYTF,TGTGCCAGCAGAAGGGACAGTTCTGGCTACACCTTC
TRBJ2-7,NA,TRBV5-4,15,CASSLTGGGIYEQYF,TGTGCCAGCAGCTTGACGGGGGGCGGAATCTACGAGCAGTACTTC
TRBJ1-2,NA,TRBV10-3,20,CAISALYLTGREGADYGYTF,TGTGCCATCAGTGCCCTCTACCTCACAGGGAGAGAAGGGGCCGACTATGGCTACACCTTC
TRBJ1-1,NA,TRBV7-9,15,CASSPDRFGNPAAFF,TGTGCCAGCAGCCCAGACAGGTTTGGGAACCCCGCGGCTTTCTTT
TRBJ2-3,TRBD2,TRBV9,16,CASSVEARGAGDTQYF,TGTGCCAGCAGCGTAGAAGCGCGGGGGGCGGGGGATACGCAGTATTTT
TRBJ1-2,NA,TRBV2,12,CASSPQNYGYTF,TGTGCCAGCTCCCCCCAAAACTATGGCTACACCTTC
TRBJ2-7,NA,TRBV7-9,15,CASSFGQGASYEQYF,NA
TRBJ2-5,TRBD1,TRBV4-1,16,CASSHPRGRVAETQYF,TGCGCCAGCAGCCACCCCAGGGGGCGCGTGGCAGAGACCCAGTACTTC
TRBJ2-2,TRBD2,TRBV27,16,CASSLSGGGAPGELFF,TGTGCCAGCAGTTTATCGGGCGGGGGGGCCCCCGGGGAGCTGTTTTTT
TRBJ1-1,NA,TRBV7-3,13,CASSYEVNTEAFF,TGTGCCAGCAGCTACGAGGTGAACACTGAAGCTTTCTTT
TRBJ2-1,TRBD1,TRBV29-1,13,CSVDRGLLGEQFF,TGCAGCGTTGACAGGGGGCTTCTCGGTGAGCAGTTCTTC
TRBJ2-5,NA,TRBV19,12,CASRQAGETQYF,TGTGCCAGTAGACAGGCTGGGGAGACCCAGTACTTC
TRBJ2-2,TRBD2,TRBV19,16,CASSIGGGGNTGELFF,TGTGCCAGTAGTATAGGGGGGGGAGGGAACACCGGGGAGCTGTTTTTT
TRBJ1-6,NA,TRBV5-8,12,CASAQRYSPLHF,TGTGCCAGCGCACAGAGATATTCACCCCTCCACTTT
TRBJ1-5,NA,TRBV28,15,CASTTLGGPNQPQHF,TGTGCCAGCACTACACTGGGGGGGCCGAATCAGCCCCAGCATTTT
TRBJ2-3,TRBD2,TRBV7-2,15,CASSRYSGGGDTQYF,TGTGCCAGCAGCCGATATAGCGGGGGAGGGGATACGCAGTATTTT
TRBJ2-1,NA,TRBV4-1,11,CASRGVEEQFF,TGCGCCAGCAGAGGGGTAGAGGAGCAGTTCTTC
TRBJ1-1,TRBD1,TRBV18,19,CASSLDAGARRDRVSEAFF,TGTGCCAGCTCACTTGACGCTGGTGCGCGGCGGGACAGGGTTTCTGAAGCTTTCTTT
TRBJ1-3,TRBD1,TRBV5-1,16,CASSLGDRGSGNTIYF,TGCGCCAGCAGCTTGGGCGACAGGGGTAGTGGAAACACCATATATTTT
TRBJ1-3,NA,TRBV19,15,CASSIRGVPGNTIYF,TGTGCCAGTAGTATTAGAGGCGTCCCTGGAAACACCATATATTTT
TRBJ2-3,TRBD2,TRBV4-3,15,CASSQGTSSTDTQYF,TGCGCCAGCAGCCAAGGGACTAGCAGTACAGATACGCAGTATTTT
TRBJ2-7,NA,TRBV9,15,CASSPGTLTLHEQYF,TGTGCCAGCAGCCCGGGGACACTCACCCTCCACGAGCAGTACTTC
TRBJ1-1,NA,TRBV7-6,16,CASSPNSGLTNTEAFF,TGTGCCAGCAGTCCCAATTCGGGGTTAACTAACACTGAAGCTTTCTTT
TRBJ2-7,TRBD1,TRBV6-6,13,CASSPDRGYEQYF,TGTGCCAGCAGCCCGGACAGGGGCTACGAGCAGTACTTC
TRBJ2-2,TRBD1,TRBV5-1,15,CASSADRVNTGELFF,TGCGCCAGCAGCGCAGACAGGGTTAACACCGGGGAGCTGTTTTTT